The TCR beta chain under discussion was sequenced for a study of CD8+CD57+ T cells in acquired aplastic anemia. Study results and limitations: Roughly 30 was the count of CD8+ CDR3 sequences that patients shared with controls.

Profiling of TCR beta VDJ combinations and CDR3 sequences used genomic DNA as template. TCRdb re-called the reads through MiXCR, storing one row per CDR3 protein. The sample has 150,000 to 200,000 distinct CDR3 sequences, 40% to 50% seen once. About this clonotype: Its antigen remains unknown.

Patients picked for sequencing had shown CD8+CD57+ cell expansion detected by flow cytometry. Blood sampling was performed on the patients, and none of them had received therapy by then. This CDR3 is 15 amino acids long. The V gene lost 6 bases and the J gene lost 7 bases, with 21 bases spanning the gap. Germline CDR1 MNHEY, CDR2 SMNVEV (reference sequence). The chain has TRBV27 and TRBJ1-2; D perhaps matches TRBD1 (5 bases). The source material was sorted CD4+, CD8+, or CD8+CD57+ T cells (not recorded which) from PBMCs. The source of this sequence is a human donor with aplastic anemia. The chain's CDR3 is CASRPWDGRRGGYTF. The DNA of the CDR3 is TGTGCCAGCAGGCCTTGGGACGGACGGAGGGGTGGCTACACCTTC.